The 15 T cell receptor beta chains below all came from one sample that was sequenced in a study of cytotoxic CD8 clonotypes in ibrutinib-treated CLL. Data came from immunoSEQ multiplex PCR; TCRdb stores just in-frame clones and leaves some out. The profile shows around 140,000 clones, around 81% of them singletons. The material was PBMCs, obtained after 36 months of ibrutinib treatment. Every receptor here comes from a human donor with chronic lymphocytic leukemia.

This clone is a singleton in its sample. CDR3 sequence: CASSRWNTEAFF. For the CDR3, the DNA is TGTGCCAGCAGCCGCTGGAACACTGAAGCTTTCTTT. The chain carries TRBV25-1 and TRBJ1-1; D gene uncertain. The germline CDR1 and CDR2 sequences are MGHDK and SYGVNS. CDR3 length: 12 residues. V was trimmed by 6 bases and J by 1 base, leaving 6 bases between them.

The chain links TRBV9 to TRBJ2-3, with D perhaps assigned TRBD1 or TRBD2 (7 bases each). V was shortened by 6 bases and J by 1 base, with 15 bases between the two germline ends. The V gene's germline CDR1 is SGDLS and CDR2 YYNGEE. The CDR3 is 15 residues long. The CDR3 loop reads CASTSGGVRTDTQYF. The CDR3 coding sequence is TGTGCCAGCACCTCAGGGGGGGTCCGCACAGATACGCAGTATTTT.

The chain uses TRBV19 and TRBJ1-5; tentatively, D is TRBD1 (5 bases). CDR1 is LNHDA and CDR2 is SQIVND in the germline V gene (reference sequence). This CDR3 region has 14 residues. V lost 6 bases and J 6 bases, leaving 15 bases between the germline ends. The CDR3 DNA follows: TGTGCCAGTAGAAACTTGGGGCAGCCTCAGCCCCAGCATTTT. Protein product: CASRNLGQPQPQHF.

This chain connects TRBV5-4 to TRBJ2-7; D may be TRBD2 (6 bases). Trimming removed 5 bases at V and 0 bases at J, with 12 bases between. Germline V gene lookup returns CDR1 SGHNT and CDR2 YYREEE (reference sequence). The CDR3 consists of 14 residues. The CDR3: CASSISGDSYEQYF. Here the CDR3 DNA reads TGTGCCAGCAGTATATCGGGGGACTCCTACGAGCAGTACTTC. Variable domain in full (rest from reference TRBV5-4 and TRBJ2-7): ETGVTQSPTHLIKTRGQQVTLRCSSQSGHNTVSWYQQALGQGPQFIFQYYREEENGRGNFPPRFSGLQFPNYSSELNVNALELDDSALYLCASSISGDSYEQYFGPGTRLTVT.

This rearrangement joins TRBV6-5 to TRBJ1-6; 7 bases line up with TRBD1. Trimming removed 5 bases from V and 7 bases from J; junction bases left unmatched: 8. CDR3 length: 15 residues. The V gene's germline CDR1 is MNHEY and CDR2 SVGAGI. CDR3 nucleotide sequence: TGTGCCAGCAGTAACAAACAGGGGTGGAATTCACCCCTCCACTTT. Translated: CASSNKQGWNSPLHF.

The J gene is TRBJ2-7, the V gene TRBV11-3; 7 nucleotides match TRBD2. With V trimmed by 1 base and J by 6 bases, 9 bases remained unmatched. The CDR3 is made up of 15 amino acids. CDR1 is SGHNT, CDR2 YENEEA, per germline. This CDR3 reads CASSLAPAGNAEQYF. Here the CDR3 DNA reads TGTGCCAGCAGCTTAGCCCCAGCGGGAAACGCCGAGCAGTACTTC.

Only one count was recorded for this clone. The chain joins TRBV9 to TRBJ1-3; TRBD1 matches 8 bases. V shed 0 bases, J shed 3 bases, and the junction held 17 bases outside the gene matches. Germline V gene sequence: CDR1 SGDLS, CDR2 YYNGEE. The CDR3 has 20 residues. CDR3 in amino acids: CASSVAPADRARDVGNTIYF. For the CDR3, the DNA is TGTGCCAGCAGCGTAGCTCCGGCGGACAGGGCCCGGGATGTTGGAAACACCATATATTTT. Full variable domain (rest looked up from reference TRBV9 and TRBJ1-3): DSGVTQTPKHLITATGQRVTLRCSPRSGDLSVYWYQQSLDQGLQFLIQYYNGEERAKGNILERFSAQQFPDLHSELNLSSLELGDSALYFCASSVAPADRARDVGNTIYFGEGSWLTVV.

The table lists this clone with a few counts. The chain carries TRBV2 and TRBJ1-2; TRBD1 matches 8 bases. V was pared by 8 bases and J by 2 bases, with 7 bases of the junction left unmatched. CDR3 length: 14 residues. Germline V gene sequence: CDR1 SNHLY, CDR2 FYNNEI. The CDR3 region is CASGRTGMNYGYTF. CDR3 nucleotide sequence: TGTGCCAGCGGTAGGACAGGGATGAACTATGGCTACACCTTC.

V usage is TRBV7-9 and J usage is TRBJ2-7, with no clear D. Between the trimmed V and J ends, which lost 2 bases and 9 bases, there was a span of 11 bases. Germline V gives CDR1 SEHNR, CDR2 FQNEAQ (reference sequence). This CDR3 has 12 residues. This CDR3 reads CASSLQPDLQYF. CDR3 nucleotides: TGTGCCAGCAGCTTACAACCGGATTTGCAGTACTTC. The full variable domain, with the rest looked up from reference TRBV7-9 and TRBJ2-7, is DTGVSQNPRHKITKRGQNVTFRCDPISEHNRLYWYRQTLGQGPEFLTYFQNEAQLEKSRLLSDRFSAERPKGSFSTLEIQRTEQGDSAMYLCASSLQPDLQYFGPGTRLTVT.

The V and J genes are TRBV10-1 and TRBJ2-3; possible D gene TRBD2, 6 bases. CDR3 length: 14 residues. Germline loops: CDR1 WNHNN, CDR2 SYGVQD (reference sequence). The germline V and J ends were trimmed by 4 bases and 2 bases, with 10 bases remaining between them. Written as DNA, the CDR3 is TGCGCCAGCAGTGCAGCTAGCGTCACAGATACGCAGTATTTT. It encodes CASSAASVTDTQYF.

This clone appeared once. CDR3 in DNA: TGTGCCAGCAGCCCCCGCGGGGTAAGGGAGAACACTGAAGCTTTCTTT. As protein: CASSPRGVRENTEAFF. The genes are TRBV4-2 and TRBJ1-1; D not certain. With 4 bases removed from V and 1 base from J, the gap between germline ends came to 16 bases. The CDR3 loop spans 16 amino acids. The V gene's germline CDR1 is LGHNA and CDR2 YNFKEQ.

The chain combines TRBV18 with TRBJ1-6; D uncertain. Trimming took off 1 base at V and 4 bases at J, with 11 bases between the two ends. Germline values: CDR1 KGHSH, CDR2 LQKENI. The CDR3 loop spans 16 amino acids. The CDR3 coding sequence is TGTGCCAGCTCACCACGAGACGGTGGATATAATTCACCCCTCCACTTT. It codes for CASSPRDGGYNSPLHF.

A single count supports this clone. The chain couples TRBV7-3 to TRBJ2-5; perhaps TRBD1 as D (5 bases). The CDR3 covers 14 residues. Germline assignment: CDR1 SGHTA and CDR2 FQGTGA. V gave up 4 bases and J gave up 5 bases, with 14 bases separating them. The DNA for the CDR3 is TGTGCCAGCAGCTCCCTTGGGGCCGGTGAGACCCAGTACTTC. Encoded protein: CASSSLGAGETQYF.

Remarks on this clone: Sequence at one end of the junction differs from germline and may be a read error. Other DNA sequences within the sample encode an identical CDR3. CDR3 residues: CASSLQAGGRQTQYF. In DNA, the CDR3 is TGTGCCAGCAGCTTACAAGCGGGGGGGCGGCAGACCCAGTACTTC. The chain has TRBV5-1 and TRBJ2-5, with TRBD2 identical over 10 bases. This CDR3 is 15 amino acids long. The germline V gene has CDR1 SGHRS and CDR2 YFSETQ.

This clone was observed a few times. For the CDR3, the DNA is TGTGCCAGCAGAGTACAGGGATACTATGGCTACACCTTC. Amino acids: CASRVQGYYGYTF. The chain combines TRBV21-1 with TRBJ1-2; the table gives TRBD1 as D, unverified against the DNA. TRBV21-1 is a recognized pseudogene. The CDR3 has 13 residues.